This T cell receptor beta chain stems from a study of cytomegalovirus exposure and HLA in healthy donors. Study-wide context: The same platform was used for the 120 validation repertoires and the roughly 700 first-cohort repertoires, a later analysis reported.

Donors came from a validation cohort of over a hundred subjects, distinct from the first 666-subject cohort. The CDR3 loop spans 14 amino acids. Germline lookup yields CDR1 LNHDA and CDR2 SQIVND (reference sequence). V shed 10 bases and J 4 bases; nucleotides not matched to a gene: 10. The repertoire was sequenced with immunoSEQ multiplex PCR; TCRdb's copy has only in-frame clones and lacks some. The sample includes under 200,000 clones, roughly 89% of them seen just once. Study conclusions and caveats: High specificity and sensitivity for cytomegalovirus status were reported for the classifier. TCR beta chains numbering some 150 were designated cytomegalovirus-associated.

Note on this clone: Its antigen is unidentified.

The source material was PBMCs. This clonotype originated in a woman aged 18-35 years in good health and CMV-seropositive. The chain recombines TRBV19 with TRBJ2-3; 8 positions agree with TRBD2. The CDR3, as DNA: TGTGCCACTTCCTCGGGGGGGCTCGCAGATACGCAGTATTTT. Translation gives CATSSGGLADTQYF.